This TCR beta chain was recovered during a study of blood T cells in healthy people across ages. The V and J ends lost 1 base and 7 bases respectively, with 16 bases between them. The CDR3 runs to 15 residues. Germline V CDR1 and CDR2: MNHNS, SASEGT. The use of a sample-barcoded 5' primer and a J-beta primer mix characterized a second PCR of roughly 7 to 12 cycles. TCRdb analysed the 5' RACE reads with MiXCR anew, one entry per CDR3 protein. The sample includes 1.2 million to 1.5 million distinct CDR3 sequences, around 42% seen only once; the top ten take less than 8%. What was sequenced was blood. This receptor was identified in a woman between 18 and 29 years old in good health. This chain links TRBV6-1 with TRBJ2-5, with D uncertain. The CDR3 DNA is TGTGCCAGCAGTGAAGAACCCCCTGGTTTCGGGACCCAGTACTTC. Translated: CASSEEPPGFGTQYF.